Listed below are T cell receptor beta chains from one sample, sequenced in a study of control samples from healthy donors and cancer patients. Produced via immunoSEQ multiplex PCR; TCRdb's table is partial and in-frame only. Found here are about 190,000 clones, 91% of them singletons; the top ten hold approximately 2%. Sequencing was done on a sample of blood. The receptors derive from a man younger than 45 in good health. CDR3s include the opening cysteine and the closing phenylalanine or tryptophan. A D gene is named only where the DNA matches it firmly. The size entry is marked missing in some rows and otherwise reads once, few, many or a size class.

TRBJ2-3	NA	TRBV7-9	NA	TGTGCCAGCAGCCCTGTGCCTACTAGCACAGATACGCAGTATTTT	CASSPVPTSTDTQYF
TRBJ2-2	NA	TRBV24-1	NA	TGTGCCACCAGTGACCCCCGGACCCACACCGGGGAGCTGTTTTTT	CATSDPRTHTGELFF
TRBJ1-2	TRBD1	TRBV29-1	NA	TGCAGCGTCGAGAGGGACAGGGGAGGGTATGGCTACACCTTC	CSVERDRGGYGYTF
TRBJ1-6	NA	TRBV24-1	few	TGTGCCACCAAAAACAGGGAATCAAATTCACCCCTCCACTTT	CATKNRESNSPLHF
TRBJ2-2	NA	TRBV4-1	NA	TGCGCCAGCAGCCTTGCAGGGGATCGTTGGGCCGGGGAGCTGTTTTTT	CASSLAGDRWAGELFF
TRBJ1-3	NA	TRBV5-1	NA	TGCGCCAGCAGCTTGGCGGCAGGGCACGGAAACACCATATATTTT	CASSLAAGHGNTIYF
TRBJ1-4	NA	TRBV10-1	NA	TGCGCCAGCAGTGAGTCGACTGGGGCAGGTGAAAAACTGTTTTTT	CASSESTGAGEKLFF
TRBJ1-3	TRBD1	TRBV5-1	NA	TGCGCCAGCAGCTTGGCGGGACAGATCTCTGGAAACACCATATATTTT	CASSLAGQISGNTIYF
TRBJ1-2	TRBD1	TRBV6-1	NA	TGTGCCAGCAGTGACACAGACAGGGTGGATGGCTACACCTTC	CASSDTDRVDGYTF
TRBJ1-2	NA	TRBV27	once	TGTGCCAGCAGACTGCTGGGGACCTCTGTCTATGGCTACACCTTC	CASRLLGTSVYGYTF
TRBJ2-2	TRBD1	TRBV7-8	NA	TGTGCCAGCAGCTTAGTCCAAGGGACAGCTGGCGGGGAGCTGTTTTTT	CASSLVQGTAGGELFF
TRBJ2-3	TRBD1	TRBV7-3	NA	TGTGCCAGCAGCTTGCTACAGGGGCTAGGGAAAGATACGCAGTATTTT	CASSLLQGLGKDTQYF
TRBJ1-1	NA	TRBV9	NA	TGTGCCAGCAGCCTAGGGGGGAGGGGCAACACTGAAGCTTTCTTT	CASSLGGRGNTEAFF
TRBJ2-7	NA	TRBV6-1	NA	TGTGCCAGCAGTGATATAGGACAGCCCTCCTACGAGCAGTACTTC	CASSDIGQPSYEQYF
TRBJ1-1	NA	TRBV2	NA	TGTGCCAACCGACAGGACCCAAACACTGAAGCTTTCTTT	CANRQDPNTEAFF
TRBJ1-6	TRBD1	TRBV6-1	NA	TGTGCCAGCAGTGAACAGGGGGCATCTCATTCACCCCTCCACTTT	CASSEQGASHSPLHF
TRBJ2-1	NA	TRBV9	NA	TGTGCCAGCAGCGCCCTTAGGGGGGCGATTACCGATGAGCAGTTCTTC	CASSALRGAITDEQFF
TRBJ1-1	NA	TRBV4-1	NA	TGCGCCAGCAGCCAAGATCCGCGGCAACAAAGGAACACTGAAGCTTTCTTT	CASSQDPRQQRNTEAFF
TRBJ2-7	TRBD1	TRBV4-1	many	TGCGCCAGCAGCCAAGATTTGGGACAGGGGTATCCTGAGCAGTACTTC	CASSQDLGQGYPEQYF
TRBJ2-1	TRBD1	TRBV7-9	NA	TGTGCCAGCAGCTTAGGGACAGGGAATTTAGACAATGAGCAGTTCTTC	CASSLGTGNLDNEQFF
TRBJ2-1	NA	TRBV5-1	once	TGCGCCAGCAGCCTACAGGGTGGTCCCTACAATGAGCAGTTCTTC	CASSLQGGPYNEQFF
TRBJ1-1	NA	TRBV2	NA	TGTGCCAGCACCGAGAGGGAGGGGAACACTGAAGCTTTCTTT	CASTEREGNTEAFF
TRBJ2-3	NA	TRBV4-1	NA	TGCGCCAGCAGCCAAGAGCCCCTCATCGTGCAGTATTTT	CASSQEPLIVQYF
TRBJ1-3	NA	TRBV19	NA	TGTGCCAGTAGTATCGGGACACTCGTTCGGACCATATATTTT	CASSIGTLVRTIYF
TRBJ2-1	TRBD1	TRBV5-1	NA	TGCGCCAGCAGCTTTGGACAGGCGAACTACAATGAGCAGTTCTTC	CASSFGQANYNEQFF
TRBJ2-1	TRBD1	TRBV24-1	once	TGTGCCACCAGTGACTACCCGGGACAGGGGGTGAATGAGCAGTTCTTC	CATSDYPGQGVNEQFF
TRBJ2-7	NA	TRBV7-9	NA	TGTGCCAGCAGCTTAGCGGGCCAGGGGATGTACGAGCAGTACTTC	CASSLAGQGMYEQYF
TRBJ1-1	TRBD1	TRBV6-5	NA	TGTGCCAGTGACAGGGGGCGCATGAACACTGAAGCTTTCTTT	CASDRGRMNTEAFF
TRBJ2-7	NA	TRBV30	NA	TGTGCCTGGAGTGTAAGACGAGAAGTCAACGAGCAGTACTTC	CAWSVRREVNEQYF
TRBJ2-7	NA	TRBV12-3/TRBV12-4	NA	TGTGCCAGCAGTTTGCGCGAGCAGTACTTC	CASSLREQYF
TRBJ1-1	NA	TRBV6-5	NA	TGTGCCAGCAGGTTGGGGGGGGTAAACACTGAAGCTTTCTTT	CASRLGGVNTEAFF
TRBJ1-2	NA	TRBV25-1	NA	TGTGCCAGCAGTGAATATTCTGGGCAGTTAGCTAACTATGGCTACACCTTC	CASSEYSGQLANYGYTF
TRBJ1-6	TRBD1	TRBV2	NA	TGTGCCAGCAGGGAACAGGGGGTTGGTAATTCACCCCTCCACTTT	CASREQGVGNSPLHF
TRBJ1-2	TRBD1	TRBV11-2	NA	TGTGCCAGCAGCTTAAAGACGATACGAAACAGGGGATACACCTTC	CASSLKTIRNRGYTF
TRBJ2-7	TRBD2	TRBV5-5	NA	TGTGCCAGCAGCCCGCAATTGCGGGGGGCGTCCTACGAGCAGTACTTC	CASSPQLRGASYEQYF
TRBJ2-7	NA	TRBV5-1	NA	TGCGCCAGCAGCCCCTTGGGGCAGTACGAGCAGTACTTC	CASSPLGQYEQYF
TRBJ2-7	TRBD1	TRBV4-2	NA	TGTGCCAGCAGCCAAGGGGGACAGTCTACCTACGAGCAGTACTTC	CASSQGGQSTYEQYF
TRBJ2-7	NA	TRBV2	NA	TGTGCCAGCAGTGAAGGGACCCATGGTACCTACGAGCAGTACTTC	CASSEGTHGTYEQYF
TRBJ1-2	NA	TRBV9	NA	TGTGCCAGCAGCGTAGACGGGGGAAGCTATGGCTACACCTTC	CASSVDGGSYGYTF